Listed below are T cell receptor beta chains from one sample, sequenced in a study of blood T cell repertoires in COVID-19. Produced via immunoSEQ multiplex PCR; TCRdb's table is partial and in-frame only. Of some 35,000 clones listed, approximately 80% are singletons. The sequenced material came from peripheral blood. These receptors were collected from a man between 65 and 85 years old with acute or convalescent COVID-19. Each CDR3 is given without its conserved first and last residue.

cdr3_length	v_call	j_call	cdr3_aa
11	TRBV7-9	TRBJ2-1	ASSLTGPNEQF
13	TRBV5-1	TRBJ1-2	ASSYYRGAGNGYT
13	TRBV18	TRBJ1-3	ASSRTELSGNTIY
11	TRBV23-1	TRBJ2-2	ASSQPGAGELF
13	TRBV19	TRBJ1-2	ASSITGTPGYGYT
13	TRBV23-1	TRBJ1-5	ASSLTGESNQPQH
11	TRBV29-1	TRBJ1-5	SVTTGVNQPQH
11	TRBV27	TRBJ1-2	ASRTGDGYGYT
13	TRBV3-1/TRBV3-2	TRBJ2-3	ASSQGPRRADTQY
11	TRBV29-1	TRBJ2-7	SVEDRVSYEQY
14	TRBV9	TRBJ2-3	ASSDPMTGNTDTQY
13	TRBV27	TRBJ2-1	ASSFDRFNFNEQF